The 13 T cell receptor beta chains below come from one sample, sequenced in a study of T cell changes during pregnancy in multiple sclerosis. Clones were sequenced by immunoSEQ multiplex PCR, and TCRdb holds only the in-frame ones, with some missing. The profile covers more than 40,000 clones, with 91% appearing a single time and approximately 9% taken by the ten largest. This specimen consisted of CD8+ T cells from peripheral blood mononuclear cells, obtained after pregnancy. The receptors come from a female donor with multiple sclerosis, enrolled in a pregnancy study.

This chain connects TRBV12-5 to TRBJ1-1; 11 nucleotides agree with TRBD1. Trimming at V came to 4 bases and at J to 6 bases, leaving 7 bases not matched to a gene. This CDR3 has 15 amino acids. CDR1 and CDR2 from the germline V gene are LGHNT and FRNRAP. The DNA for the CDR3 is TGTGCTAGTGGTTCTCCGGGACAGGGGGACGCTGAAGCTTTCTTT. This sequence encodes CASGSPGQGDAEAFF.

The chain is built from TRBV7-8 and TRBJ1-2, with TRBD1 identical over 7 bases. With 0 bases clipped from V and 3 bases from J, the junction kept 13 bases outside the gene matches. In germline, CDR1 is SGHVS, CDR2 FQNEAQ. The CDR3 has 18 residues. CDR3 in amino acids: CASSLAPGTDRVDYGYTF. In DNA, the CDR3 is TGTGCCAGCAGCTTAGCCCCCGGAACAGACAGGGTTGACTATGGCTACACCTTC.

The CDR3 region is CAITTPGHRIAFF. As DNA, the CDR3 is TGTGCCATCACCACGCCGGGACACCGAATAGCTTTCTTT. This chain joins TRBV10-3 and TRBJ1-1; D is possibly TRBD1 (6 bases). Germline V lookup: CDR1 ENHRY, CDR2 SYGVKD. The ends were cut back, 7 bases at V and 10 bases at J, with 19 bases in the middle. The CDR3 extends over 13 amino acids.

This chain connects TRBV10-2 to TRBJ2-5; 7 bases are a match to TRBD2. Germline V gene data show CDR1 as WSHSY and CDR2 as SAAADI. The CDR3 is 15 residues long. V lost 4 bases to trimming and J lost 2 bases; unmatched junction nucleotides: 7. CDR3 sequence: CASSALERGQETQYF. CDR3 DNA sequence: TGCGCCAGCAGTGCCCTCGAGCGGGGACAAGAGACCCAGTACTTC.

The rearrangement uses TRBV21-1 and TRBJ2-3; TRBD2 reflects the table's D call only, with no check against the DNA. TRBV21-1 is a recognized pseudogene. This CDR3 spans 18 amino acids. CDR3 sequence reads: CASSKNQRGTQLTDTQYF. The CDR3 DNA reads as TGTGCCAGCAGCAAAAACCAGCGGGGGACCCAGCTCACAGATACGCAGTATTTT.

The J gene is TRBJ2-7, the V gene TRBV21-1; whether TRBD1, the table's D call, matches the DNA was not checked. TRBV21-1 is labeled a pseudogene. The CDR3 sequence is 16 residues long. The CDR3 loop reads CASSKVRGTGGDEQYF. CDR3 bases: TGTGCCAGCAGCAAAGTTCGAGGGACAGGGGGCGACGAGCAGTACTTC.

This chain uses TRBV2 with TRBJ1-5, with 8 nucleotides matching TRBD1. Germline loops: CDR1 SNHLY, CDR2 FYNNEI. The CDR3 spans 15 residues. The V and J ends lost 9 bases and 7 bases, in that order; junction bases with no gene match: 14. The CDR3 loop is CASVAGRGLTQPQHF. For the CDR3, the DNA is TGTGCCAGTGTTGCGGGCAGGGGGCTTACCCAGCCCCAGCATTTT.

J is TRBJ2-2 and V is TRBV30, with D possibly TRBD1 on 6 matching bases. The V end lost 0 bases, the J end lost 5 bases, and 7 bases lay between the germline ends. CDR1 GTSNPN and CDR2 SVGIG come from the germline V gene (reference sequence). The CDR3 runs to 13 residues. CDR3 nucleotides: TGTGCCTGGAGTGTACAGGGTACCGGGGAGCTGTTTTTT. Residues: CAWSVQGTGELFF.

V usage is TRBV19 and J usage is TRBJ1-2; tentatively, D is TRBD1 (6 bases). V was trimmed by 7 bases and J by 2 bases, leaving 14 bases between them. The CDR3 length is 14 residues. The V gene's germline CDR1 is LNHDA and CDR2 SQIVND (reference sequence). In DNA form, the CDR3 reads TGTGCCAGTAATATCGGGACACCGAACTATGGCTACACCTTC. Protein product: CASNIGTPNYGYTF.

This clone appeared once. The chain employs TRBV6-6 and TRBJ1-2; possibly TRBD1 for D (5 bases). This CDR3 has 12 residues. Trimming cost V 7 bases and J 4 bases, with 10 bases left between them. Germline lookup yields CDR1 MNHNY and CDR2 SVGAGI (reference sequence). Written as DNA, the CDR3 is TGTGCCAGCACAGTAGGGGCCTATGGCTACACCTTC. Its protein is CASTVGAYGYTF.

This sequence joins TRBV5-4 and TRBJ2-7; D might be TRBD2 (5 bases). In germline, CDR1 is SGHNT, CDR2 YYREEE (reference sequence). CDR3 length: 15 amino acids. Trimming took off 0 bases at V and 3 bases at J, with 13 bases between the two ends. The CDR3 nucleotides read TGTGCCAGCAGCTTGGGAGGGATAACTTACTACGAGCAGTACTTC. It specifies CASSLGGITYYEQYF.

The chain has TRBV29-1 and TRBJ1-2, with a tentative D call TRBD1 (5 bases). Germline CDR1 and CDR2: SQVTM and ANQGSEA. The CDR3 is 13 amino acids. Trimming cost V 2 bases and J 4 bases, with 11 bases left between them. The CDR3 here is CSVEQGLIYGYTF. In DNA, the CDR3 is TGCAGCGTTGAACAGGGTCTTATCTATGGCTACACCTTC.

This clone was detected a few times. The CDR3 spells CSVEGRGYEAFF. DNA for the CDR3: TGCAGCGTTGAAGGCAGGGGGTATGAAGCTTTCTTT. The chain links TRBV29-1 to TRBJ1-1; 7 bases map to TRBD1. In germline, CDR1 is SQVTM, CDR2 ANQGSEA. This CDR3 spans 12 amino acids. The ends lost 1 base at V and 7 bases at J; junction bases unmatched: 3.